A selection of T cell receptor beta chains follows, all from one sample in a study of T cell repertoires in cytomegalovirus infection. TCRdb redid the calling of the reads with MiXCR, one entry per CDR3 protein. This sample carries approximately 590,000 distinct CDR3 sequences, around 40% of them seen once, and the ten largest clones take around 50%. Their antigen targets remain unknown. The sequencing here drew on cultured PBMCs, taken from culture after CMV antigen stimulation. The source is a human donor in good health (CMV status not recorded). Some clones in this sample may be carry-over from other donors' samples. Each CDR3 is given with its conserved first and last residue. The D gene is left open where the match is weak. Only part of the rows carry a size: once, few, many, or a class if the clone is expanded.

j_call,v_call,d_call,clone_size,cdr3_aa,cdr3_nt
TRBJ1-4,TRBV7-8,-,-,CASRKGTTNEKLFF,TGTGCCAGCAGAAAGGGAACAACTAATGAAAAACTGTTTTTT
TRBJ2-7,TRBV6-2/TRBV6-3,TRBD2,-,CATGQLAGVFSDEQYF,TGTGCCACAGGGCAACTAGCGGGAGTGTTTTCGGACGAGCAGTACTTC
TRBJ2-1,TRBV4-1,-,-,CASSQLANNEQFF,TGCGCCAGCAGCCAGTTAGCAAACAATGAGCAGTTCTTC
TRBJ2-1,TRBV20-1,-,few,CSAPVGYNEQFF,TGCAGTGCCCCGGTGGGGTACAATGAGCAGTTCTTC
TRBJ1-5,TRBV7-2,-,many,CASSFVLNQPQHF,TGTGCCAGCAGCTTCGTACTCAATCAGCCCCAGCATTTT
TRBJ2-1,TRBV4-3,-,few,CASSPGGGVYNEQFF,TGCGCCAGCAGCCCAGGGGGGGGGGTTTACAATGAGCAGTTCTTC
TRBJ1-2,TRBV27,TRBD1,few,CASSPTGGVYGYTF,TGTGCCAGCAGTCCGACAGGGGGCGTCTATGGCTACACCTTC
TRBJ2-3,TRBV12-3/TRBV12-4,-,-,CASSPDMQTTDTQYF,TGTGCCAGCAGTCCGGACATGCAGACGACAGATACGCAGTATTTT
TRBJ2-1,TRBV7-9,-,few,CASSVAISGSSSYNEQFF,TGTGCCAGCAGCGTAGCTATTTCCGGGTCCAGCTCCTACAATGAGCAGTTCTTC
TRBJ2-5,TRBV7-6,-,-,CASSLGQWETQYF,TGTGCCAGCAGCTTAGGCCAGTGGGAGACCCAGTACTTC
TRBJ1-5,TRBV6-6,TRBD1,-,CASSRPGTGVNQPQHF,TGTGCCAGCAGCCGACCGGGGACAGGGGTTAATCAGCCCCAGCATTTT
TRBJ1-5,TRBV12-3/TRBV12-4,-,few,CASSDGFYSNQPQHF,TGTGCCAGCAGCGACGGTTTCTATAGCAATCAGCCCCAGCATTTT